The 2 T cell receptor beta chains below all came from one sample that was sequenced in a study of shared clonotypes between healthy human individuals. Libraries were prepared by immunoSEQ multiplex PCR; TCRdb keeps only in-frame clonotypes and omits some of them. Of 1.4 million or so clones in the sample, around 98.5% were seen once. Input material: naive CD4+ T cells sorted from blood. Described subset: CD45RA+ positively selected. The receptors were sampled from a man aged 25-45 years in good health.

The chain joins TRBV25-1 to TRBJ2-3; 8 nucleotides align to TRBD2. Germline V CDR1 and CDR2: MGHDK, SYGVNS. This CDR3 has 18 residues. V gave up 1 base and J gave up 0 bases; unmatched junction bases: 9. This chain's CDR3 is CASSEFGITSGSTDTQYF. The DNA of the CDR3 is TGTGCCAGCAGTGAATTTGGGATAACTAGCGGTAGCACAGATACGCAGTATTTT.

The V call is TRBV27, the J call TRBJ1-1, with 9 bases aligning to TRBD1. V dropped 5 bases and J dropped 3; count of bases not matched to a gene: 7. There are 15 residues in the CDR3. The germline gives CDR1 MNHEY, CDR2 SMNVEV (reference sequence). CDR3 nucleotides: TGTGCCAGCAGTCCGAGAGACAGGGGGGACACTGAAGCTTTCTTT. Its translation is CASSPRDRGDTEAFF.